This entry features one T cell receptor (beta chain) sequence. Data came from immunoSEQ multiplex PCR; TCRdb stores just in-frame clones and leaves some out. Of a few hundred thousand clones in the sample, 80% to 90% were seen once. These data are taken from a study of blood T cell repertoires in COVID-19. What was sequenced was PBMCs or T cells enriched from blood (not recorded which). This receptor was taken from a woman aged 40 to 50 with acute COVID-19.

In nucleotides, the CDR3 is TGCGCCAGCAGCCAGTATTGGAACGCCGGGGAGACCCAGTACTTC. It codes for CASSQYWNAGETQYF. The chain carries TRBV4-3 and TRBJ2-5; D is uncertain. Germline lookup yields CDR1 LGHNA and CDR2 YSLEER. Trimming took 3 bases from V and 5 from J, leaving 16 bases between them. The CDR3 sequence is 15 residues long.